Each of the 19 T cell receptor beta chains below was sequenced from the same sample in a study of cytomegalovirus exposure and HLA in healthy donors (dated by TCRdb to 2017 to 2019). Receptors were amplified or captured by the immunoSEQ multiplex PCR assay. A mixture of 60 forward primers for TCR Vbeta segments and 13 reverse primers for TCR Jbeta segments was used in the multiplex PCR. What TCRdb holds here is the immuneACCESS table cut down to in-frame rearrangements. Part of the clones is not present; checked against another copy, under half of the missing clones reflect an unresolved V gene, and the others are unexplained. The sample has roughly 63,000 clones on record, about 72% of them singletons. The ten largest clones take up around a quarter of the sample. Material for sequencing was PBMCs. All receptors derive from a middle-aged man in good health and CMV-seropositive.

The genes are TRBV5-1 and TRBJ2-3, with D tentatively TRBD2 (6 bases). Germline loops: CDR1 SGHRS, CDR2 YFSETQ. V lost 3 bases to trimming and J lost 1 base, with 12 bases between them. This CDR3 spans 15 amino acids. CDR3 DNA: TGCGCCAGCAGCTGGCGGCCTAGCGGCACAGATACGCAGTATTTT. It is translated as CASSWRPSGTDTQYF.

CDR3 bases: TGTGCCAGCAGCGCCCAGGGTGAAAGCGAGCAGTACTTC. Amino acid sequence: CASSAQGESEQYF. The V gene is TRBV11-2, the J gene TRBJ2-7, with D possibly matching TRBD1 (5 bases). The length of the CDR3 is 13 residues. Trimming took off 5 bases at V and 6 bases at J, with 14 bases between the two ends. Germline-derived CDR1 and CDR2 are SGHAT and FQNNGV.

V usage is TRBV2 and J usage is TRBJ1-2; 12 nucleotides match TRBD1. The CDR3 length is 17 residues. Germline V gene data show CDR1 as SNHLY and CDR2 as FYNNEI. The V and J ends lost 6 bases and 4 bases, in that order; junction bases with no gene match: 12. This chain's CDR3 is CASSAIKGTGGSYGYTF. CDR3 nucleotides: TGTGCCAGCAGCGCTATAAAAGGGACAGGGGGCAGCTATGGCTACACCTTC.

This clone was detected only a few times. The rearrangement uses TRBV7-6 and TRBJ1-5, with 11 bases aligning to TRBD1. The V segment lost 4 bases and the J segment 6 bases; nucleotides outside the gene matches: 2. Germline CDR1 is SGHVS and CDR2 is FNYEAQ. The CDR3 has 14 residues. The chain's CDR3 is CASSSGTGGQPQHF. The CDR3, as DNA: TGTGCCAGCAGCTCCGGGACAGGGGGTCAGCCCCAGCATTTT.

The chain is built from TRBV6-6 and TRBJ2-5, with TRBD2 matching over 12 bases. The CDR3 covers 15 residues. The V and J ends lost 6 bases and 3 bases, in that order; junction bases with no gene match: 5. Germline CDR1 and CDR2: MNHNY and SVGAGI (reference sequence). CDR3 sequence: CASSRTSGAKETQYF. The CDR3 DNA reads TGTGCCAGCAGCAGGACTAGCGGGGCCAAAGAGACCCAGTACTTC.

The count of this clone is one. This chain joins TRBV11-2 and TRBJ2-3; TRBD2 matches at 11 bases. The CDR3 runs to 14 residues. V lost 5 bases and J lost 6; bases outside the gene matches: 4. The V gene's germline CDR1 is SGHAT and CDR2 FQNNGV. The CDR3 protein is CASSPASGRDTQYF. CDR3 in DNA: TGTGCCAGCAGCCCAGCTAGCGGGAGGGATACGCAGTATTTT. Full variable domain (remainder filled in from reference TRBV11-2 and TRBJ2-3): EAGVAQSPRYKIIEKRQSVAFWCNPISGHATLYWYQQILGQGPKLLIQFQNNGVVDDSQLPKDRFSAERLKGVDSTLKIQPAKLEDSAVYLCASSPASGRDTQYFGPGTRLTVL.

J is TRBJ2-1 and V is TRBV6-5; D is possibly TRBD1 (5 bases). CDR3 size: 12 residues. CDR1 MNHEY and CDR2 SVGAGI come from the germline V gene. V was shortened by 6 bases and J by 5 bases, with 8 bases between the two germline ends. Here the CDR3 DNA reads TGTGCCAGCAGAGACAGCAACAATGAGCAGTTCTTC. Protein sequence: CASRDSNNEQFF.

There are a few counts of this clone. The chain uses TRBV7-3 and TRBJ1-1; tentative D call: TRBD1 (5 bases). The germline CDR1 and CDR2 sequences are SGHTA and FQGTGA. The length of the CDR3 is 15 residues. Between the trimmed V and J ends, which lost 8 bases and 0 bases, there was a span of 16 bases. CDR3: CASRKRGGMNTEAFF. CDR3 DNA: TGTGCCAGCCGGAAAAGGGGCGGTATGAACACTGAAGCTTTCTTT.

The rearrangement joins TRBV6-5 to TRBJ2-3, with TRBD1 matching 7 bases. The J segment lost 6 bases and the V segment lost 6 bases, leaving 6 bases of the junction unmatched. This CDR3 comprises 13 residues. Germline CDR1 reads MNHEY; CDR2 reads SVGAGI. CDR3 nucleotide sequence: TGTGCCAGCAGCGACAGGGTCGGCGATACGCAGTATTTT. It codes for CASSDRVGDTQYF.

The V gene is TRBV7-2, the J gene TRBJ2-5, with 15 nucleotides matching TRBD2. CDR1 SGHTA and CDR2 FQGNSA come from the germline V gene. The CDR3 spans 15 residues. J was trimmed by 14 bases and V by 5 bases; bases with no gene match: 12. This CDR3 is CASSLWTSGGAGPYF. The CDR3 bases are TGTGCCAGCAGCCTATGGACTAGCGGGGGGGCCGGTCCCTACTTC.

This clone was seen once. The chain employs TRBV28 and TRBJ2-7; TRBD1 matches at 11 bases. V shed 6 bases and J 3 bases; nucleotides not matched to a gene: 4. The CDR3 loop spans 14 amino acids. Germline V gene data show CDR1 as MDHEN and CDR2 as SYDVKM. The CDR3 coding sequence is TGTGCCAGCAGACCGGACAGGGGGCTCTACGAGCAGTACTTC. It yields the protein CASRPDRGLYEQYF.

The chain carries TRBV6-5 and TRBJ1-1; D unclear. The V end lost 7 bases, the J end lost 11 bases, and 17 bases lay between the germline ends. Germline V CDR1 and CDR2: MNHEY, SVGAGI. The CDR3 contains 12 residues. CDR3 in amino acids: CASTTGNGGAFF. CDR3 in DNA: TGTGCCAGCACCACGGGGAACGGCGGGGCTTTCTTT.

The chain recombines TRBV2 with TRBJ1-5; D is unresolved. CDR1 SNHLY and CDR2 FYNNEI come from the germline V gene. Trimming took 6 bases from V and 0 from J, leaving 9 bases between them. The CDR3 spans 14 residues. CDR3: CASSETNSNQPQHF. The CDR3 DNA reads TGTGCCAGCAGCGAAACTAATAGCAATCAGCCCCAGCATTTT.

The CDR3 region is CASSLLTGSTGELFF. CDR3 bases: TGTGCCAGCAGTTTATTGACCGGGTCCACCGGGGAGCTGTTTTTT. The gene calls are TRBV27 and TRBJ2-2; D is unresolved. The CDR3 spans 15 residues. The V end was cut by 1 base, the J end by 4 bases, with 10 bases between. Germline lookup yields CDR1 MNHEY and CDR2 SMNVEV (reference sequence).

The J gene is TRBJ1-4, the V gene TRBV4-1; the match to TRBD1 covers 9 bases. The CDR3 has 13 amino acids. Per germline, CDR1 MGHRA and CDR2 YSYEKL. V lost 4 bases, J lost 6 bases, and 0 bases stayed unmatched. The CDR3 DNA is TGCGCCAGCAGCCGGGACAGGGATGAAAAACTGTTTTTT. Translating it yields CASSRDRDEKLFF.

This clone has more than one count but fewer than ten. The chain recombines TRBV28 with TRBJ1-4; the match to TRBD1 covers 7 bases. This CDR3 spans 15 amino acids. Germline loops: CDR1 MDHEN, CDR2 SYDVKM. With 6 bases clipped from V and 7 bases from J, the junction kept 11 bases outside the gene matches. The CDR3 DNA reads as TGTGCCAGCAGCTCTACAGGGGTACAGGGTGAAAAACTGTTTTTT. This gives the protein CASSSTGVQGEKLFF.

The V call is TRBV6-5, the J call TRBJ1-1; D gene uncertain. Trimming pared 10 bases from V and 0 bases from J, leaving 15 bases between. The CDR3 totals 14 residues. CDR1 and CDR2 (germline): MNHEY, SVGAGI. As DNA, the CDR3 is TGTGCCACCAATTCGTGGGAGGTGAACACTGAAGCTTTCTTT. Protein sequence: CATNSWEVNTEAFF.

Only a few counts were recorded for this clone. The CDR3 DNA reads TGTGCCTACGCACAGGGGCCTTCGGCTATGAACACTGAAGCTTTCTTT. Amino acid sequence: CAYAQGPSAMNTEAFF. The J gene is TRBJ1-1, the V gene TRBV30, with 7 bases lining up with TRBD1. CDR1 is GTSNPN and CDR2 is SVGIG in the germline V gene (reference sequence). This CDR3 has 16 residues. V trimming: 7 bases; J trimming: 0 bases; junction bases outside the gene matches: 14.

This chain links TRBV2 with TRBJ2-2; TRBD1 might be the D (5 bases). This CDR3 is 16 amino acids long. V lost 6 bases and J 2 bases, leaving 16 bases between the germline ends. Looked up from germline, CDR1 is SNHLY and CDR2 is FYNNEI. This CDR3 is CASSDPGASNTGELFF. The CDR3 DNA is TGTGCCAGCAGCGACCCTGGGGCGAGCAACACCGGGGAGCTGTTTTTT.